This T cell receptor (beta chain) was sequenced for a study of cytomegalovirus exposure and HLA in healthy donors. About the study: The 130 or so validation repertoires, a later analysis reported, used the same platform as the roughly 660 repertoires from the first cohort.

Concerning this clone: Its antigen is not known.

The repertoire was sequenced with immunoSEQ multiplex PCR; TCRdb's copy has only in-frame clones and lacks some. In the table there are about 150,000 clones, more than 80% of which are singletons. V was shortened by 0 bases and J by 9 bases, with 15 bases between the two germline ends. CDR1 is SGDLS and CDR2 is YYNGEE in the germline V gene. The CDR3 runs to 14 residues. General study findings and limits: The classifier reportedly diagnosed cytomegalovirus status with high specificity and sensitivity. Three chains linked to CMV were shown in vitro to be specific for CMV antigens. The listing of 150 to 200 TCR beta chains classed them as cytomegalovirus-associated.

The sequenced sample was PBMCs. This sequence originates from a woman younger than 45 in good health and CMV-seropositive. The V and J genes are TRBV9 and TRBJ2-5, with TRBD1 as a possible D gene (5 bases). CDR3 DNA sequence: TGTGCCAGCAGCGTAGATGTAGGGGCCAGGGCCCAGTACTTC. The encoded protein is CASSVDVGARAQYF. Full variable domain (missing parts from reference TRBV9 and TRBJ2-5): DSGVTQTPKHLITATGQRVTLRCSPRSGDLSVYWYQQSLDQGLQFLIQYYNGEERAKGNILERFSAQQFPDLHSELNLSSLELGDSALYFCASSVDVGARAQYFGPGTRLLVL.